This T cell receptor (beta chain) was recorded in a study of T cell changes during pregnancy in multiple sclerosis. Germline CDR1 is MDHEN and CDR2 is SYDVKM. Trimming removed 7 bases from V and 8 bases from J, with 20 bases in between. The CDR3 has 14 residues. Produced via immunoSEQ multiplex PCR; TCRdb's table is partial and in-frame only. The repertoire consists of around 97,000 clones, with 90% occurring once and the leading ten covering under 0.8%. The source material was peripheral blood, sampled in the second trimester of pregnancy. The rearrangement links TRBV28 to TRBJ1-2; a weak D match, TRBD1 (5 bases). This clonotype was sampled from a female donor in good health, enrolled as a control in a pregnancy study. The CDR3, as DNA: TGTGCCAGCACCCTCCTTGTGACGGGGGACGGCTACACCTTC. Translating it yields CASTLLVTGDGYTF.